This TCR beta chain stems from a study of OX40 agonist ivuxolimab in advanced cancers. For the study at large: At around 83% male, the cohort had a mean age of approximately 64 years, ranging from about 23 to 79. Overall study findings and caveats: CD4+ T cells averaged fewer expanded clones than CD8+ T cells. At 0.1 to 3.0 mg/kg and by week 6, CD4+ and CD8+ T cells in the blood had expanded clonally.

Regarding this clone: Its antigen is unidentified.

Germline V lookup: CDR1 MNHEY, CDR2 SVGAGI. The CDR3 sequence is 13 residues long. Trimming cost V 2 bases and J 5 bases, with 10 bases left between them. Using immunoSEQ multiplex PCR, the repertoire was profiled, and TCRdb retains in-frame clones only, with some absent. The sample yields about 110,000 clones, under 95% seen once. The source was CD4+ or CD8+ T cells sorted from blood, collected in a trial of the OX40 agonist ivuxolimab. This receptor was obtained from an adult with an advanced solid tumor such as melanoma, head and neck, liver or kidney cancer. This chain uses TRBV6-5 with TRBJ2-7; no clear D. CDR3 loop: CASSYLPRNEQYF. The CDR3 coding sequence is TGTGCCAGCAGTTACCTACCTCGGAACGAGCAGTACTTC.